This T cell receptor (beta chain) was sequenced in a study of response to subunit inactivated influenza vaccine. Study results and limitations: The authors suggested that every seasonal influenza vaccination recruits few new T cells.

This clonotype has only a few counts. Its target is unknown. The ends lost 6 bases at V and 2 bases at J; junction bases unmatched: 10. The CDR3 has 16 amino acids. Germline CDR1 is MNHNS and CDR2 is SASEGT. TCRdb fed the RT-PCR reads into MiXCR, producing one record per CDR3 protein. The sample has about 520,000 distinct CDR3 sequences, 6.5% to 8% seen once. The J gene is TRBJ2-3, the V gene TRBV6-1, with 8 bases fitting TRBD1. Sequenced material: PBMCs from blood, taken roughly 24 months after vaccination. The receptor comes from a man between 50 and 70 years old who received an inactivated influenza vaccine. CDR3 sequence: CASSPGTGGFTDTQYF. The CDR3 DNA reads as TGTGCCAGCAGCCCCGGGACAGGAGGATTCACAGATACGCAGTATTTT.